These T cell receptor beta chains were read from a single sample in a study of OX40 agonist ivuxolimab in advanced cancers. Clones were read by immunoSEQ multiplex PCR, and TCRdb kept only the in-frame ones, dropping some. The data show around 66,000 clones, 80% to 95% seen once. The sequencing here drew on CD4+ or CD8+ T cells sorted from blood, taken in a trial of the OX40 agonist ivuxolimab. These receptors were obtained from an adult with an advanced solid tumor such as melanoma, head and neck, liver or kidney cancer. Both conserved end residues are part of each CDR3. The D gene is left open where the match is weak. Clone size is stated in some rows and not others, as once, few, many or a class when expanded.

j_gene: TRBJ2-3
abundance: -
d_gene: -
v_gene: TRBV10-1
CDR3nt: TGCGCCAGCAGTGATGGTTGGGGGCACACAGATACGCAGTATTTT
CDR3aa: CASSDGWGHTDTQYF

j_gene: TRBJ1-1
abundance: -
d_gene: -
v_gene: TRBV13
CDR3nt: TGTGCCAGCAGCTTATACAGAGCTGAAGCTTTCTTT
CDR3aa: CASSLYRAEAFF

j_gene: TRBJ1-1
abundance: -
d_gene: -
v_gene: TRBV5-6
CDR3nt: TGTGCCAGCAGCTTGGGACAGCCTAACACTGAAGCTTTCTTT
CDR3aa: CASSLGQPNTEAFF

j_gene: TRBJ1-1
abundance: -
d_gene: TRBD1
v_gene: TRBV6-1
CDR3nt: TGTGCCAGCAGTGAAACGGGCCCAGGGGGTGAAGCTTTCTTT
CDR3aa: CASSETGPGGEAFF

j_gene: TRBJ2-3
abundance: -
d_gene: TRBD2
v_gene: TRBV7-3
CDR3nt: TGTGCCAGCAGCTTAGGCGGTCAGCGGGGGGTCGAAGGGCAGTATTTT
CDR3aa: CASSLGGQRGVEGQYF

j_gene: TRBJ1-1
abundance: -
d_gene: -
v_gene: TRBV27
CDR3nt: TGTGCCAGCAGCCTTTTGGGACCTACCCTGAACACTGAAGCTTTCTTT
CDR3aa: CASSLLGPTLNTEAFF

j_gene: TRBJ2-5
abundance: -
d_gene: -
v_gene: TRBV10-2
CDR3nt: TGCGCCAGTTCTCGAGGGGTTCGGGAGACCCAGTACTTC
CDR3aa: CASSRGVRETQYF

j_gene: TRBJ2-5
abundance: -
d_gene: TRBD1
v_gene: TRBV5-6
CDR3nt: TGTGCCAGCACACTCGGCACGTGGACAGGCCAAGAGACCCAGTACTTC
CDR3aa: CASTLGTWTGQETQYF

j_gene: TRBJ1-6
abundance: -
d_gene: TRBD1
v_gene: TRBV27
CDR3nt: TGTGCCAGCAGTCCCACAGGGGCGGGATCACCCCTCCACTTT
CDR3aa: CASSPTGAGSPLHF

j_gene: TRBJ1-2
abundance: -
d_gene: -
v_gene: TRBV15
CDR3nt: TGTGCCACCAGCAGAGAGGACGGTCTCTATGGCTACACCTTC
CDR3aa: CATSREDGLYGYTF

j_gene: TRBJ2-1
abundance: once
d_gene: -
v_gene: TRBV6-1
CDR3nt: TGTGCCGTTAGAACTGGGGAGAGCTCCTACAATGAGCAGTTCTTC
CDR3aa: CAVRTGESSYNEQFF

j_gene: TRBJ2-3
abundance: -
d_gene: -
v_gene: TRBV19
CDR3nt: TGTGCCAGTAGTATAGGGCTAGGGCCCACGCAGTATTTT
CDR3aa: CASSIGLGPTQYF

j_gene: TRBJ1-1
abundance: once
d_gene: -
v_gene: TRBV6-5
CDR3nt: TGTGCCAGCCGGTATAACACTGAAGCTTTCTTT
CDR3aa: CASRYNTEAFF

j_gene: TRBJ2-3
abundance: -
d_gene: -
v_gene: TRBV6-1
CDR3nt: TGTGCCAGCAGTGAAAGTTCTGGTAGCACAGATACGCAGTATTTT
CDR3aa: CASSESSGSTDTQYF